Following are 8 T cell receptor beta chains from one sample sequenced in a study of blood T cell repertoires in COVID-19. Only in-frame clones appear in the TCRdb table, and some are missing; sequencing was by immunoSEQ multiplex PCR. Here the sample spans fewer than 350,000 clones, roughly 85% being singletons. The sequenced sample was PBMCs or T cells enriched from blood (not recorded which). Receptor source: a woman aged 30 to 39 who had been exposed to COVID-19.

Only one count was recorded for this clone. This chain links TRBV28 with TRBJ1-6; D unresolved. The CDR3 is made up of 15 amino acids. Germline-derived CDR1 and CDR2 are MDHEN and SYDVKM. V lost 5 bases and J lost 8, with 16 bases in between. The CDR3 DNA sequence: TGTGCCAGCAGTCTCGTAACCGGGGTGGATTCACCCCTCCACTTT. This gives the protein CASSLVTGVDSPLHF. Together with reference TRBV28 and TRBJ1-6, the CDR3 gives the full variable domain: DVKVTQSSRYLVKRTGEKVFLECVQDMDHENMFWYRQDPGLGLRLIYFSYDVKMKEKGDIPEGYSVSREKKERFSLILESASTNQTSMYLCASSLVTGVDSPLHFGNGTRLTVT.

CDR3 in DNA: TGTGCCAGCAGCGTACCCGGGACTAGCGGGAGGAGTGAGCAGTTCTTC. This translates into CASSVPGTSGRSEQFF. The V call is TRBV9, the J call TRBJ2-1; TRBD2 matches at 15 bases. Trimming cost V 1 base and J 9 bases; bases outside gene matches: 5. This CDR3 has 16 residues. Germline V gene sequence: CDR1 SGDLS, CDR2 YYNGEE.

The CDR3 DNA is TGTGCCAGCAGGGACAGGGTCTCTGGAAAACTGTTTTTT. Amino acid sequence: CASRDRVSGKLFF. The genes are TRBV12-3 or TRBV12-4 and TRBJ1-4, with TRBD1 matching 8 bases. The CDR3 is 13 residues long. V was clipped by 6 bases and J by 10 bases; unmatched bases: 7.

Written as DNA, the CDR3 is TGTGCCACCGGAGACTATAATTCACCCCTCCACTTT. Its protein product is CATGDYNSPLHF. V is TRBV9 and J is TRBJ1-6; D not resolved. Germline values: CDR1 SGDLS, CDR2 YYNGEE. CDR3 size: 12 residues. The V end was cut by 9 bases, the J end by 3 bases, with 7 bases between.

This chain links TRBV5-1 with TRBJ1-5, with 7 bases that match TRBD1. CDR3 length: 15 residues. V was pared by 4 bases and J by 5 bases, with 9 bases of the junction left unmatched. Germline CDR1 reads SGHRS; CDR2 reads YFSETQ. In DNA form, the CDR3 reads TGCGCCAGCAGCCTACAGGCAGGGGGTGATCAGCCCCAGCATTTT. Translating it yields CASSLQAGGDQPQHF.

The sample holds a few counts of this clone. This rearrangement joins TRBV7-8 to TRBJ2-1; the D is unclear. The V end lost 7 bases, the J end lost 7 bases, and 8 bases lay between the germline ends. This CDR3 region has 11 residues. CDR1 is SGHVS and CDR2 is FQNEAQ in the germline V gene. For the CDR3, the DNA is TGTGCCAGCACCCTACTAAATGAGCAGTTCTTC. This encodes CASTLLNEQFF.

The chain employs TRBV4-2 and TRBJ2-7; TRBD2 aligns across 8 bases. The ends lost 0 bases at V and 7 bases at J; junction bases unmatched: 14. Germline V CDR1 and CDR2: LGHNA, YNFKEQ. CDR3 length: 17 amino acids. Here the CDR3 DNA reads TGTGCCAGCAGCCAAGATAAATCGGGAGGGCATCCATGGGAGCAGTACTTC. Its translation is CASSQDKSGGHPWEQYF.

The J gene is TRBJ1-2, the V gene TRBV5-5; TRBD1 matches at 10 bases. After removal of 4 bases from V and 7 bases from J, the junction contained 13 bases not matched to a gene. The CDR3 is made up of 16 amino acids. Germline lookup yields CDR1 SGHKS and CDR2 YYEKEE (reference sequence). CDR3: CASSHESRDRGGGYTF. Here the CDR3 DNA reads TGTGCCAGCAGCCATGAAAGCCGGGACAGGGGTGGTGGCTACACCTTC. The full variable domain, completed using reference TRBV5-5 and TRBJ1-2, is DAGVTQSPTHLIKTRGQQVTLRCSPISGHKSVSWYQQVLGQGPQFIFQYYEKEERGRGNFPDRFSARQFPNYSSELNVNALLLGDSALYLCASSHESRDRGGGYTFGSGTRLTVV.